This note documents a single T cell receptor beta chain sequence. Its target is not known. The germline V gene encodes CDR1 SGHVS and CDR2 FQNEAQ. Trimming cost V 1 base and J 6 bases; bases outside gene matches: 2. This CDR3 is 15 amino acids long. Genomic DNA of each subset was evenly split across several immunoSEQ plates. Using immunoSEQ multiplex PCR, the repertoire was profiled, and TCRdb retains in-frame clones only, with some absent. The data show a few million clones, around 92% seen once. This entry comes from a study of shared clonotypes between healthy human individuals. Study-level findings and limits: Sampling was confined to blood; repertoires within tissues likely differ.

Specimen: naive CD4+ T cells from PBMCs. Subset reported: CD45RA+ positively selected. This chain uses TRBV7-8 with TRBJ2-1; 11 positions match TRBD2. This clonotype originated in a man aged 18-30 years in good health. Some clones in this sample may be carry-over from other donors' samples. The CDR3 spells CASSLGTSGLNEQFF. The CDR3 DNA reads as TGTGCCAGCAGCTTAGGGACTAGCGGGCTCAATGAGCAGTTCTTC.